Listed here is a single T cell receptor beta chain. The sample is drawn from a study of beta chain features in type 1 diabetes. Across the study: Cell yields, gender and age were comparable in patients and healthy donors.

Every isolated RNA sample was fully reverse transcribed, so sequencing captured expressed TCRB transcripts. Measured with immunoSEQ multiplex PCR; TCRdb has only the in-frame clones, and not every one. The top ten hold approximately 0.053% of the sample, which has about 260,000 clones, about 71% seen once. Germline CDR1 and CDR2: MNHEY and SVGAGI. The CDR3 runs 15 residues. V was shortened by 6 bases and J by 9 bases, with 21 bases between the two germline ends. One heparinised blood draw averaging around 110 mL was given by each donor. Sequenced input: naive CD4+ T cells from blood. The J gene is TRBJ2-1, the V gene TRBV6-5; D possibly uses TRBD1 or TRBD2 (5 bases each). This TCR came from a man aged 25-40 years in good health. CDR3 sequence reads: CASSPRGPTVGEQFF. The DNA of the CDR3 is TGTGCCAGCAGCCCCCGGGGACCAACTGTGGGTGAGCAGTTCTTC.